What follows are 28 T cell receptor beta chains derived from one specimen sequenced in a study of cytomegalovirus exposure and HLA in healthy donors (dated by TCRdb to about 2017). The library was built by means of the immunoSEQ multiplex PCR assay. The multiplex PCR relied on a mix of 60 forward primers for TCR Vbeta segments and 13 reverse primers for TCR Jbeta segments. TCRdb re-hosts the immuneACCESS table, in-frame sequences only. Its copies lack some clones; in the studies checked, an unresolved V gene accounts for under half of them, and the cause for the rest is not known. The sample table lists more than 90,000 clones, more than 80% of them with a count of one. The top ten clones comprise under 5% of the sample. Sequencing input: PBMCs. Receptors originate from a man aged 30 to 39 in good health and CMV-seronegative.

The chain employs TRBV4-2 and TRBJ1-3; possible D gene TRBD1, 5 bases. Per germline, CDR1 LGHNA and CDR2 YNFKEQ. The CDR3 has 14 residues. V was shortened by 9 bases and J by 0 bases, with 12 bases between the two germline ends. Here the CDR3 DNA reads TGTGCCAGTATGGACATCCGCTCTGGAAACACCATATATTTT. The encoded protein is CASMDIRSGNTIYF.

This chain uses TRBV5-1 with TRBJ2-1; 7 positions agree with TRBD1. The germline gives CDR1 SGHRS, CDR2 YFSETQ. Losses at the gene ends were 10 bases for V and 3 bases for J; bases not matched to a gene: 7. The CDR3 extends over 13 amino acids. The CDR3, as DNA: TGCGCCGCCCGGGACAGCGTCTACAATGAGCAGTTCTTC. Its translation: CAARDSVYNEQFF.

The chain recombines TRBV18 with TRBJ2-7, with TRBD2 identical over 8 bases. Germline V gene data show CDR1 as KGHSH and CDR2 as LQKENI. V dropped 3 bases and J dropped 3; count of bases not matched to a gene: 7. The CDR3 consists of 15 residues. The CDR3 DNA reads TGTGCCAGCTCACCGTTTAGCGGGAACTACTACGAGCAGTACTTC. It specifies CASSPFSGNYYEQYF.

This chain links TRBV19 with TRBJ2-2; TRBD2 is a possible D gene (5 bases). Germline lookup yields CDR1 LNHDA and CDR2 SQIVND (reference sequence). The CDR3 sequence is 16 residues long. Trimming took 3 bases from V and 5 from J, leaving 16 bases between them. CDR3 loop: CASSMTLGPGTGELFF. CDR3 DNA sequence: TGTGCCAGTAGTATGACTCTAGGCCCGGGGACCGGGGAGCTGTTTTTT.

J is TRBJ2-3 and V is TRBV4-2, with D possibly matching TRBD1 (5 bases). This CDR3 has 14 residues. Between the trimmed V and J ends, which lost 1 base and 3 bases, there was a span of 8 bases. The V gene's germline CDR1 is LGHNA and CDR2 YNFKEQ. Written as DNA, the CDR3 is TGTGCCAGCAGCCAAGGACAGCGTACAGATACGCAGTATTTT. Its protein product is CASSQGQRTDTQYF.

The chain joins TRBV10-2 to TRBJ2-1; 12 bases align to TRBD1. From germline, CDR1 is WSHSY and CDR2 SAAADI. V was pared by 8 bases and J by 8 bases, with 10 bases of the junction left unmatched. The length of the CDR3 is 15 residues. CDR3 sequence reads: CASVLGTGGLDEQFF. CDR3 nucleotides: TGCGCCAGCGTCTTAGGGACAGGGGGCTTGGATGAGCAGTTCTTC.

The chain joins TRBV5-6 to TRBJ2-1; 7 bases align to TRBD2. The CDR3 contains 18 residues. With 0 bases clipped from V and 4 bases from J, the junction kept 13 bases outside the gene matches. Germline loops: CDR1 SGHDT, CDR2 YYEEEE. CDR3 residues: CASSLESGMREGYNEQFF. In DNA form, the CDR3 reads TGTGCCAGCAGCTTGGAGTCGGGGATGAGGGAGGGGTACAATGAGCAGTTCTTC.

The gene calls are TRBV19 and TRBJ2-2, with TRBD1 as a possible D gene (6 bases). Trimming took off 7 bases at V and 6 bases at J, with 15 bases between the two ends. The length of the CDR3 is 14 residues. Germline CDR1 reads LNHDA; CDR2 reads SQIVND (reference sequence). CDR3: CASIRDTKSGELFF. The DNA of the CDR3 is TGTGCCAGTATTCGGGACACCAAGTCCGGGGAGCTGTTTTTT.

The chain employs TRBV4-1 and TRBJ2-7; 7 nucleotides match TRBD1. The germline V gene has CDR1 MGHRA and CDR2 YSYEKL. The CDR3 sequence is 13 residues long. The V and J ends lost 8 bases and 4 bases, in that order; junction bases with no gene match: 8. CDR3 sequence: CASGTGTEYEQYF. CDR3 in DNA: TGCGCCAGCGGCACCGGGACAGAGTACGAGCAGTACTTC.

The rearrangement uses TRBV19 and TRBJ1-2, with 8 bases fitting TRBD1. Per germline, CDR1 LNHDA and CDR2 SQIVND (reference sequence). CDR3 length equals 16 residues. Unmatched junction bases numbered 16, after V lost 6 bases and J lost 7 bases. Here the CDR3 reads CASRGKHPGQGLGYTF. In DNA, the CDR3 is TGTGCCAGTAGGGGGAAGCATCCAGGACAGGGCCTTGGCTACACCTTC.

J is TRBJ1-1 and V is TRBV30, with 8 nucleotides matching TRBD1. The ends lost 4 bases at V and 4 bases at J; junction bases unmatched: 8. The CDR3 spans 14 residues. Germline V lookup: CDR1 GTSNPN, CDR2 SVGIG (reference sequence). CDR3 sequence (DNA): TGTGCCTGGAACCCAGGGGGCATGGGCACTGAAGCTTTCTTT. Residues: CAWNPGGMGTEAFF.

With regard to this clone: Other DNA sequences in this sample translate to the same CDR3. V gene TRBV19 combines with J gene TRBJ2-7; perhaps TRBD1 as D (5 bases). V dropped 3 bases and J dropped 0 bases, with 9 bases sitting between them. The CDR3 is made up of 14 amino acids. Germline CDR1 is LNHDA and CDR2 is SQIVND (reference sequence). The CDR3 loop is CASSIGHSSYEQYF. For the CDR3, the DNA is TGTGCCAGTAGTATCGGACACAGCTCCTACGAGCAGTACTTC.

V is TRBV6-1 and J is TRBJ1-2; 9 nucleotides line up with TRBD1. Germline CDR1 is MNHNS and CDR2 is SASEGT. The CDR3 has 13 residues. The V segment lost 7 bases and the J segment 4 bases; nucleotides outside the gene matches: 4. This chain's CDR3 is CASTATGGYGYTF. CDR3 DNA: TGTGCCAGCACTGCGACAGGGGGCTATGGCTACACCTTC.

This clone has only one observation. The chain employs TRBV6-6 and TRBJ1-1; D ambiguous. V was clipped by 2 bases and J by 4 bases, with 8 bases between them. The germline CDR1 and CDR2 sequences are MNHNY and SVGAGI (reference sequence). The CDR3 is 13 amino acids. The CDR3 bases are TGTGCCAGCAGTTACGACAACCTCACTGAAGCTTTCTTT. Translating it yields CASSYDNLTEAFF.

V gene TRBV7-9 combines with J gene TRBJ2-7, with 7 bases matching TRBD1. The germline V gene has CDR1 SEHNR and CDR2 FQNEAQ (reference sequence). The CDR3 covers 14 residues. After removal of 5 bases from V and 2 bases from J, the junction contained 6 bases not matched to a gene. DNA for the CDR3: TGTGCCAGCAGCGAGAACAGGGGACCCTACGAGCAGTACTTC. This translates into CASSENRGPYEQYF.

For the CDR3, the DNA is TGTGCCAGCACGTCCGCGGGGGGGCTGGGCGGGGAGCTGTTTTTT. This codes for CASTSAGGLGGELFF. V and J are TRBV2 and TRBJ2-2, with 9 bases lining up with TRBD2. The V segment lost 7 bases and the J segment 7 bases; nucleotides outside the gene matches: 10. Looked up from germline, CDR1 is SNHLY and CDR2 is FYNNEI. The CDR3 covers 15 residues.

This rearrangement joins TRBV9 to TRBJ2-5; 7 bases agree with TRBD1. Unmatched junction bases numbered 14, after V lost 4 bases and J lost 5 bases. Germline assignment: CDR1 SGDLS and CDR2 YYNGEE. The CDR3 runs to 16 residues. CDR3 DNA: TGTGCCAGCAGCCCCTCGACAGGGACGAGGATCGAGACCCAGTACTTC. As protein: CASSPSTGTRIETQYF.

V is TRBV6-1 and J is TRBJ1-3; D is unclear. The length of the CDR3 is 14 residues. The germline V gene has CDR1 MNHNS and CDR2 SASEGT. V dropped 5 bases and J dropped 8 bases, with 16 bases sitting between them. This CDR3 is CASSSTIAGYTIYF. CDR3 sequence (DNA): TGTGCCAGCAGTTCAACTATTGCGGGTTACACCATATATTTT.

The chain links TRBV2 to TRBJ1-6; a weak D match, TRBD1 (5 bases). CDR1 and CDR2 (germline): SNHLY, FYNNEI. This CDR3 is built from 17 residues. V lost 0 bases and J 8 bases, leaving 17 bases between the germline ends. CDR3 nucleotides: TGTGCCAGCAGTGAAGCGGAAGGGGTAATGCTCTATTCACCCCTCCACTTT. Its translation is CASSEAEGVMLYSPLHF.

This clone was seen more than once but under ten times. This sequence joins TRBV9 and TRBJ1-3; no clear D gene. Germline V gives CDR1 SGDLS, CDR2 YYNGEE. The CDR3 covers 14 residues. The germline V and J ends were trimmed by 4 bases and 5 bases, with 13 bases remaining between them. The CDR3 here is CASSPNGLRNTIYF. CDR3 nucleotide sequence: TGTGCCAGCAGCCCTAACGGACTGAGAAACACCATATATTTT. The full variable domain, rest sourced from reference TRBV9 and TRBJ1-3, is DSGVTQTPKHLITATGQRVTLRCSPRSGDLSVYWYQQSLDQGLQFLIQYYNGEERAKGNILERFSAQQFPDLHSELNLSSLELGDSALYFCASSPNGLRNTIYFGEGSWLTVV.

This rearrangement joins TRBV5-6 to TRBJ2-2; 10 bases line up with TRBD1. The CDR3 has 17 residues. Trimming removed 4 bases from V and 7 bases from J; junction bases left unmatched: 13. The germline V gene encodes CDR1 SGHDT and CDR2 YYEEEE. The CDR3 region has the DNA TGTGCCAGCAGCCTAACCGGGGACAGGGGCTTCATCGGGGAGCTGTTTTTT. Translated: CASSLTGDRGFIGELFF. Supplemented by reference TRBV5-6 and TRBJ2-2, the full variable domain reads DAGVTQSPTHLIKTRGQQVTLRCSPKSGHDTVSWYQQALGQGPQFIFQYYEEEERQRGNFPDRFSGHQFPNYSSELNVNALLLGDSALYLCASSLTGDRGFIGELFFGEGSRLTVL.

The chain links TRBV7-3 to TRBJ2-1; 12 bases fit TRBD2. Germline trimming cut 3 bases from V and 4 bases from J; bases unmatched to any gene: 1. Germline V gives CDR1 SGHTA, CDR2 FQGTGA. CDR3 length: 15 residues. The chain's CDR3 is CASSFGLAGYNEQFF. The CDR3 nucleotides read TGTGCCAGCAGCTTCGGACTAGCGGGGTACAATGAGCAGTTCTTC.

In this sample, this clone turned up once. The rearrangement links TRBV30 to TRBJ2-7; 9 bases agree with TRBD1. The CDR3 extends over 14 amino acids. CDR1 and CDR2 (germline): GTSNPN, SVGIG (reference sequence). The V segment lost 0 bases and the J segment 6 bases; nucleotides outside the gene matches: 6. For the CDR3, the DNA is TGTGCCTGGAGTGTAAGGGACAGGGAATCCGAGCAGTACTTC. Its translation: CAWSVRDRESEQYF.

The chain recombines TRBV25-1 with TRBJ2-2, with a possible D match to TRBD2 (5 bases). Trimming removed 5 bases at V and 5 bases at J, with 15 bases between. Germline values: CDR1 MGHDK, CDR2 SYGVNS. The CDR3 runs to 15 residues. As DNA, the CDR3 is TGTGCCAGCAGTTCTAAACCGAGAGGGACCGGGGAGCTGTTTTTT. It translates to CASSSKPRGTGELFF.

This sequence joins TRBV7-9 and TRBJ2-1, with 8 bases identical to TRBD2. V lost 4 bases, J lost 4 bases, and 15 bases stayed unmatched. The CDR3 extends over 18 amino acids. Germline CDR1 is SEHNR and CDR2 is FQNEAQ (reference sequence). In DNA form, the CDR3 reads TGTGCCAGCAGCTCCTCCGGGTGGACGGGAGGGCCTTACAATGAGCAGTTCTTC. Its protein product is CASSSSGWTGGPYNEQFF.

This clone is a singleton in its sample. The V and J genes are TRBV19 and TRBJ1-1; no reliable D call. CDR1 is LNHDA and CDR2 is SQIVND in the germline V gene (reference sequence). V lost 4 bases and J 0 bases, leaving 9 bases between the germline ends. The CDR3 runs to 14 residues. CDR3: CASSSPYMNTEAFF. CDR3 nucleotide sequence: TGTGCCAGTAGTAGCCCGTACATGAACACTGAAGCTTTCTTT.

The table lists this clone with a count of one. The V gene is TRBV5-4, the J gene TRBJ2-7, with a tentative D call TRBD1 (6 bases). V lost 4 bases and J lost 6, with 17 bases in between. The CDR3 runs 14 residues. Per germline, CDR1 SGHNT and CDR2 YYREEE (reference sequence). DNA for the CDR3: TGTGCCAGCAGCCTGGGTGGGGGCTTGGGCGAGCAGTACTTC. It encodes CASSLGGGLGEQYF.

V gene TRBV10-3 combines with J gene TRBJ2-3; 10 bases map to TRBD1. V shed 6 bases and J 3 bases; nucleotides not matched to a gene: 12. The CDR3 loop spans 17 amino acids. From germline, CDR1 is ENHRY and CDR2 SYGVKD. CDR3 sequence (DNA): TGTGCCATCAGAGGTACCGGGACAGGGGCGGGTACAGATACGCAGTATTTT. It translates to CAIRGTGTGAGTDTQYF.